A single sample is the source of the 21 T cell receptor beta chains below, sequenced in a study of shared clonotypes between healthy human individuals. Measured with immunoSEQ multiplex PCR; TCRdb has only the in-frame clones, and not every one. This sample has about 1 million clones, with approximately 76% found just once. The material sequenced was memory CD4+ T cells sorted from blood. Subset indicated: CD45RA-negative fraction. These receptor sequences come from a man younger than 35 in good health.

This chain links TRBV7-2 with TRBJ1-6; D gene ambiguous. CDR3 length equals 14 residues. The germline CDR1 and CDR2 sequences are SGHTA and FQGNSA. The V end lost 4 bases, the J end lost 6 bases, and 10 bases lay between the germline ends. The CDR3 loop is CASSSHGVNSPLHF. CDR3 coding DNA: TGTGCCAGCAGCTCCCACGGGGTTAATTCACCCCTCCACTTT.

The J gene is TRBJ2-2, the V gene TRBV18; TRBD2 matches at 9 bases. The V and J ends lost 5 bases and 6 bases, in that order; junction bases with no gene match: 10. CDR1 and CDR2 from the germline V gene are KGHSH and LQKENI. CDR3 length: 16 residues. In DNA form, the CDR3 reads TGTGCCAGCTCAGAAGTAGCGGGAGTTGCGGCCGGGGAGCTGTTTTTT. This translates into CASSEVAGVAAGELFF.

This clone came up once. This sequence joins TRBV5-1 and TRBJ1-2; TRBD1 matches at 7 bases. V was pared by 4 bases and J by 5 bases, with 5 bases of the junction left unmatched. The CDR3 runs to 13 residues. Germline V CDR1 and CDR2: SGHRS, YFSETQ. The CDR3 region has the DNA TGCGCCAGCAGCCCCACAGGGGATTATGGCTACACCTTC. Its protein is CASSPTGDYGYTF.

The chain couples TRBV18 to TRBJ2-1, with D possibly TRBD2 on 5 matching bases. V was shortened by 1 base and J by 2 bases, with 12 bases between the two germline ends. Germline V CDR1 and CDR2: KGHSH, LQKENI. The CDR3 spans 16 residues. In DNA form, the CDR3 reads TGTGCCAGCTCACCACGAGTGGCGGAGGCCTACAATGAGCAGTTCTTC. This codes for CASSPRVAEAYNEQFF.

This clone was observed a few times. The genes are TRBV5-4 and TRBJ1-2, with D perhaps TRBD1 (6 bases). The CDR3 covers 13 residues. With 4 bases removed from V and 10 bases from J, the gap between germline ends came to 17 bases. The germline gives CDR1 SGHNT, CDR2 YYREEE (reference sequence). CDR3 loop: CASSGQTVLAYTF. The CDR3, as DNA: TGTGCCAGCAGCGGACAGACCGTCCTAGCCTACACCTTC.

The gene calls are TRBV13 and TRBJ2-5; D might be TRBD2 (5 bases). V was shortened by 8 bases and J by 3 bases, with 16 bases between the two germline ends. The CDR3 is made up of 14 amino acids. CDR1 and CDR2 (germline): PRHDT, FYEKMQ (reference sequence). The CDR3: CASAPHGVEETQYF. CDR3 nucleotide sequence: TGTGCCAGCGCACCCCACGGGGTCGAAGAGACCCAGTACTTC.

The genes are TRBV5-4 and TRBJ2-1, with TRBD2 as a possible D gene (5 bases). The CDR3 consists of 14 residues. Germline V gives CDR1 SGHNT, CDR2 YYREEE (reference sequence). Trimming took 4 bases from V and 6 from J, leaving 14 bases between them. The CDR3 is CASSLAGGFNEQFF. For the CDR3, the DNA is TGTGCCAGCAGCCTGGCGGGTGGATTCAATGAGCAGTTCTTC.

The chain recombines TRBV30 with TRBJ2-1; D gene ambiguous. With 2 bases removed from V and 4 bases from J, the gap between germline ends came to 15 bases. The CDR3 has 15 amino acids. The germline V gene has CDR1 GTSNPN and CDR2 SVGIG (reference sequence). CDR3 nucleotides: TGTGCCTGGAGTTCGGGCGTTCACAAATACAATGAGCAGTTCTTC. This gives the protein CAWSSGVHKYNEQFF. Supplemented by reference TRBV30 and TRBJ2-1, the full variable domain reads SQTIHQWPATLVQPVGSPLSLECTVEGTSNPNLYWYRQAAGRGLQLLFYSVGIGQISSEVPQNLSASRPQDRQFILSSKKLLLSDSGFYLCAWSSGVHKYNEQFFGPGTRLTVL.

The rearrangement links TRBV10-2 to TRBJ1-5; D might be TRBD1 (5 bases). In germline, CDR1 is WSHSY, CDR2 SAAADI. Trimming pared 3 bases from V and 4 bases from J, leaving 10 bases between. The CDR3 runs to 14 residues. The CDR3 region has the DNA TGCGCCAGCAGTGACAAGACAGAGAATCAGCCCCAGCATTTT. It is translated as CASSDKTENQPQHF.

This clone came up once. The CDR3: CASSSTNEQFF. DNA of the CDR3: TGTGCCAGCAGTTCCACGAATGAGCAGTTCTTC. This sequence joins TRBV28 and TRBJ2-1; D is unclear. CDR3 size: 11 residues. Trimming took off 4 bases at V and 7 bases at J, with 5 bases between the two ends. The germline gives CDR1 MDHEN, CDR2 SYDVKM.

Comments on this clone: The identical CDR3 is also encoded by other nucleotide sequences in the sample. The chain recombines TRBV18 with TRBJ1-2; TRBD1 is a possible D gene (5 bases). The CDR3 is 13 amino acids. The germline V gene encodes CDR1 KGHSH and CDR2 LQKENI. V lost 2 bases, J lost 3 bases, and 7 bases lay in between. CDR3 sequence (DNA): TGTGCCAGCTCACCAGGAGGGGACTATGGCTACACCTTC. Translation: CASSPGGDYGYTF.

This sequence joins TRBV6-1 and TRBJ1-5; D not resolved. CDR3 length: 15 residues. Trimming took off 7 bases at V and 2 bases at J, with 15 bases between the two ends. Germline-derived CDR1 and CDR2 are MNHNS and SASEGT. CDR3 coding DNA: TGTGCCAGCATTCAGGCTTCAGGCGGCAATCAGCCCCAGCATTTT. Its protein product is CASIQASGGNQPQHF.

The J gene is TRBJ2-1, the V gene TRBV5-1, with 9 bases matching TRBD2. Germline values: CDR1 SGHRS, CDR2 YFSETQ. The CDR3 loop spans 15 amino acids. J lost 10 bases, V lost 3 bases, and 11 bases had no gene match. The CDR3 region is CASSSPGLAASEQFF. The DNA for the CDR3 is TGCGCCAGCAGCTCTCCGGGACTAGCTGCGAGCGAGCAGTTCTTC. Full variable domain (outside the CDR3, taken from reference TRBV5-1 and TRBJ2-1): KAGVTQTPRYLIKTRGQQVTLSCSPISGHRSVSWYQQTPGQGLQFLFEYFSETQRNKGNFPGRFSGRQFSNSRSEMNVSTLELGDSALYLCASSSPGLAASEQFFGPGTRLTVL.

V and J are TRBV15 and TRBJ2-4, with 8 bases that match TRBD1. This CDR3 spans 22 amino acids. The germline V gene has CDR1 LNHNV and CDR2 YYDKDF (reference sequence). Germline trimming cut 8 bases from V and 5 bases from J; bases unmatched to any gene: 32. CDR3 residues: CATLAPGQASLALLTLENIQYF. The CDR3 DNA reads TGTGCCACCCTGGCCCCGGGACAGGCGTCTCTAGCGCTACTAACCCTCGAAAACATTCAGTACTTC.

The rearrangement uses TRBV5-5 and TRBJ1-1, with TRBD1 matching 8 bases. V dropped 4 bases and J dropped 3; count of bases not matched to a gene: 2. Germline CDR1 reads SGHKS; CDR2 reads YYEKEE (reference sequence). CDR3 length equals 13 residues. The CDR3 DNA is TGTGCCAGCAGCATGACAGGGGACACTGAAGCTTTCTTT. Amino acids: CASSMTGDTEAFF. Filled out from reference TRBV5-5 and TRBJ1-1, the complete variable domain reads DAGVTQSPTHLIKTRGQQVTLRCSPISGHKSVSWYQQVLGQGPQFIFQYYEKEERGRGNFPDRFSARQFPNYSSELNVNALLLGDSALYLCASSMTGDTEAFFGQGTRLTVV.

This clone appeared many times. The chain is built from TRBV4-3 and TRBJ1-2; 9 bases line up with TRBD1. There are 12 residues in the CDR3. J gave up 11 bases and V 5 bases, and 6 bases lay outside the gene matches. CDR1 LGHNA and CDR2 YSLEER come from the germline V gene. For the CDR3, the DNA is TGCGCCAGCAGCAACGGACAGGGGATTTACACCTTC. This codes for CASSNGQGIYTF.

This clone was counted between two and nine times. The rearrangement links TRBV10-2 to TRBJ2-7; TRBD1 aligns across 8 bases. V shed 3 bases, J shed 2 bases, and the junction held 6 bases outside the gene matches. There are 15 residues in the CDR3. The germline V gene encodes CDR1 WSHSY and CDR2 SAAADI. The CDR3: CASSDRDRSTYEQYF. The DNA for the CDR3 is TGCGCCAGCAGTGACCGGGACAGGTCTACCTACGAGCAGTACTTC.

The chain combines TRBV5-1 with TRBJ1-1, with a weak D call TRBD1 (5 bases). With 6 bases removed from V and 7 bases from J, the gap between germline ends came to 16 bases. Germline V gene sequence: CDR1 SGHRS, CDR2 YFSETQ. The CDR3 runs to 13 residues. The CDR3 coding sequence is TGCGCCAGCACCCCATATGGGCAGGGTGAAGCTTTCTTT. Translating gives CASTPYGQGEAFF.

Notes on this clone: Other DNA sequences in this sample translate to the same CDR3. The rearrangement uses TRBV27 and TRBJ1-1; D remains ambiguous. Germline V gene lookup returns CDR1 MNHEY and CDR2 SMNVEV (reference sequence). Trimming stripped 5 bases from V and 1 base from J, with 14 bases between. The CDR3 is 15 amino acids. This CDR3 reads CASSQRVLGNTEAFF. The CDR3 region has the DNA TGTGCCAGCAGTCAGCGGGTTTTGGGGAACACTGAAGCTTTCTTT.

The J gene is TRBJ2-7, the V gene TRBV29-1, with 12 bases identical to TRBD1. Germline CDR1 is SQVTM and CDR2 is ANQGSEA. The V and J ends lost 4 bases and 6 bases, in that order; junction bases with no gene match: 7. CDR3 length equals 14 residues. As DNA, the CDR3 is TGCAGCGTTGTGTTCGGGACAGGGGGCTTCGAGCAGTACTTC. It translates to CSVVFGTGGFEQYF.

The J gene is TRBJ1-5, the V gene TRBV12-5; D remains unclear. V dropped 1 base and J dropped 4 bases, with 8 bases sitting between them. From germline, CDR1 is LGHNT and CDR2 FRNRAP. The CDR3 consists of 14 residues. This CDR3 reads CASGLATLNQPQHF. CDR3 DNA: TGTGCTAGTGGTTTGGCTACACTAAATCAGCCCCAGCATTTT.